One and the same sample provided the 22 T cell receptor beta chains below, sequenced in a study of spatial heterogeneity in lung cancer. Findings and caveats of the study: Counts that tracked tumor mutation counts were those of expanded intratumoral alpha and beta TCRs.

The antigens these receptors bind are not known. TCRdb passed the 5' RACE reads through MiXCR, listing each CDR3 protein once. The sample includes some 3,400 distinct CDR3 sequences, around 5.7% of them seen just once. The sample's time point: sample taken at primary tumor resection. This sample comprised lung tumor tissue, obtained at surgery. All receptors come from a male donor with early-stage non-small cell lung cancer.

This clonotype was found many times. The CDR3 sequence: CASSLDERRQFF. In DNA form, the CDR3 reads TGTGCCAGCAGCTTAGACGAGAGAAGGCAGTTCTTC. The gene calls are TRBV7-2 and TRBJ2-1; D gene unclear. V lost 1 base and J 12 bases, leaving 10 bases between the germline ends. Per the germline V gene, CDR1 is SGHTA and CDR2 is FQGNSA. This CDR3 is 12 amino acids long.

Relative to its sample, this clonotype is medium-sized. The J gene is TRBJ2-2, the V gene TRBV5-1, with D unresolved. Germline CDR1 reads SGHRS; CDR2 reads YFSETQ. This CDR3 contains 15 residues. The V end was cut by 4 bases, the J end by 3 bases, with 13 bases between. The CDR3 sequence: CASSLGLGDTGELFF. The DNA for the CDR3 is TGCGCCAGCAGCCTCGGCCTGGGCGACACCGGGGAGCTGTTTTTT.

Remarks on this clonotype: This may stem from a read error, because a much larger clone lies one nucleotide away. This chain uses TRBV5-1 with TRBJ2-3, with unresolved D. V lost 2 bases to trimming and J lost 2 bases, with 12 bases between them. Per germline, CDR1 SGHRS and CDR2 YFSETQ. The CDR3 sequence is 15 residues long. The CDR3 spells CASSFDQVNTDTQYF. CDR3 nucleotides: TGCGCCAGCAGCTTCGACCAGGTTAACACAGATACGCAGTATTTT.

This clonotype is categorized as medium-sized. CDR3 region: CASSYVAGAGELFF. The CDR3 DNA is TGTGCCAGCAGTTACGTAGCGGGGGCCGGGGAGCTGTTTTTT. The V gene is TRBV6-2 or TRBV6-3, the J gene TRBJ2-2; 9 bases are shared with TRBD2. Germline CDR1 and CDR2: MNHEY and SVGEGT. The CDR3 sequence is 14 residues long. V gave up 2 bases and J gave up 6 bases; unmatched junction bases: 1.

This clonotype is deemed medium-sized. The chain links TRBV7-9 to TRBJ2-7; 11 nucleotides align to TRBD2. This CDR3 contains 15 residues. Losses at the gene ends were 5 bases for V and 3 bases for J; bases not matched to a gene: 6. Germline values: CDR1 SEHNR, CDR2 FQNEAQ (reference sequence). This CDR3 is CASSGGTSGLYEQYF. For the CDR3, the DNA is TGTGCCAGCAGCGGGGGGACTAGCGGCCTCTACGAGCAGTACTTC.

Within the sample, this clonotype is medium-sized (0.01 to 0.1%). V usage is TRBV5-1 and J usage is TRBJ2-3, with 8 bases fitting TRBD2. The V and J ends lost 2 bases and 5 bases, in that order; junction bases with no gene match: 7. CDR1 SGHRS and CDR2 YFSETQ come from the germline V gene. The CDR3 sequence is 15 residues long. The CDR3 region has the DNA TGCGCCAGCAGCTTTACTAGCGGTGCGAAAGATACGCAGTATTTT. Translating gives CASSFTSGAKDTQYF.

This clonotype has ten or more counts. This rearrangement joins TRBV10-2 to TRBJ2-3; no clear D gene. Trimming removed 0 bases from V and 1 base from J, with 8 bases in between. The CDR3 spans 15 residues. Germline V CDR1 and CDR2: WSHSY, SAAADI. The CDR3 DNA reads TGCGCCAGCAGTGAGTCGGCTAGGCGCACAGATACGCAGTATTTT. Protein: CASSESARRTDTQYF.

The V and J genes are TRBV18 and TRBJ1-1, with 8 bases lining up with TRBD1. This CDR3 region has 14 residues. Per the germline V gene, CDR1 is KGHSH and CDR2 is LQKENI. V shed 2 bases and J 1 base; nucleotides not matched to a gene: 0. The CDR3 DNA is TGTGCCAGCTCACCAGGACAGGGGAACACTGAAGCTTTCTTT. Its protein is CASSPGQGNTEAFF.

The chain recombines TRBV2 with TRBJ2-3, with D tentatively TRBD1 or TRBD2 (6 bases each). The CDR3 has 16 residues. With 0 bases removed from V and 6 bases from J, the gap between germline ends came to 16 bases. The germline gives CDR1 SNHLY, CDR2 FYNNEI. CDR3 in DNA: TGTGCCAGCAGTGAAGCGATGGGGGGCCCCCGGGATACGCAGTATTTT. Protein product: CASSEAMGGPRDTQYF.

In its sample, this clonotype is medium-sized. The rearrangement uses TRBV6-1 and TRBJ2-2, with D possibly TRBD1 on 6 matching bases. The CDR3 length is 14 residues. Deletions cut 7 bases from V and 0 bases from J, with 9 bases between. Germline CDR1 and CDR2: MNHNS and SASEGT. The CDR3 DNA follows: TGTGCCAGCACCCAGGGGACGAACACCGGGGAGCTGTTTTTT. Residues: CASTQGTNTGELFF.

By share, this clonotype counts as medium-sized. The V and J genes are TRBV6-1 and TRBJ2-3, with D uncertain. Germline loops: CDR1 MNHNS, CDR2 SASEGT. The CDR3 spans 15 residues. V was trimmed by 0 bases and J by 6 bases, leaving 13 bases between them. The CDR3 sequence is CASSEAMGLGDTQYF. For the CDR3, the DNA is TGTGCCAGCAGTGAAGCGATGGGCCTAGGGGATACGCAGTATTTT.

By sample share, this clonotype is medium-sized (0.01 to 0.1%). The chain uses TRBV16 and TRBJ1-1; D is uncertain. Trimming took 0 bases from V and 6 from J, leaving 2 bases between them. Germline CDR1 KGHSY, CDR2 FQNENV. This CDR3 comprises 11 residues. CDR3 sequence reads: CASSQSPEAFF. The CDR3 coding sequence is TGTGCCAGCAGCCAATCGCCTGAAGCTTTCTTT.

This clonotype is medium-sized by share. The CDR3 DNA follows: TGTGCCAGCAGCTTGGGGTCGGGGCGATACTCTGGGGCCAACGTCCTGACTTTC. Its translation: CASSLGSGRYSGANVLTF. The rearrangement joins TRBV6-6 to TRBJ2-6; D may be TRBD1 or TRBD2 (5 bases each). This CDR3 has 18 amino acids. With 6 bases removed from V and 0 bases from J, the gap between germline ends came to 18 bases. Germline CDR1 MNHNY, CDR2 SVGAGI (reference sequence).

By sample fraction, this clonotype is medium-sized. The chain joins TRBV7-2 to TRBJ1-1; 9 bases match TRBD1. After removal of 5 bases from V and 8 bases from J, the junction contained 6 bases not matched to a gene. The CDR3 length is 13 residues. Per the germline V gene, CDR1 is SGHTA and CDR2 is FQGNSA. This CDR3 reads CASSLNRGREAFF. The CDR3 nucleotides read TGTGCCAGCAGCCTCAACAGGGGGCGGGAAGCTTTCTTT. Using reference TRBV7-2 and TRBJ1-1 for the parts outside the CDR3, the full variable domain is GAGVSQSPSNKVTEKGKDVELRCDPISGHTALYWYRQSLGQGLEFLIYFQGNSAPDKSGLPSDRFSAERTGGSVSTLTIQRTQQEDSAVYLCASSLNRGREAFFGQGTRLTVV.

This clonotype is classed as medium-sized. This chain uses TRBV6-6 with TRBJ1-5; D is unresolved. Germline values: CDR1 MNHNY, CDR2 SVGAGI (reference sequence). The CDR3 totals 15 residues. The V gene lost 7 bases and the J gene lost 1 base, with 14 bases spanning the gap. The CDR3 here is CASTPGEVSNQPQHF. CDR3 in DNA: TGTGCCAGCACCCCGGGAGAGGTGAGCAATCAGCCCCAGCATTTT.

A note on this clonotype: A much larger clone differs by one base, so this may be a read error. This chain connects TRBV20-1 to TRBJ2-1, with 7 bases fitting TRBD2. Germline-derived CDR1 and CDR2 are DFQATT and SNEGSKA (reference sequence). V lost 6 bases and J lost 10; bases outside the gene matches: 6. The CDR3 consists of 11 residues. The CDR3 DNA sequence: TGCAGTGCAGGACTAGTGGGAGAGCAGTTCTTC. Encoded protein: CSAGLVGEQFF.

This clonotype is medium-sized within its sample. Here the CDR3 reads CASTVTSTGYYEQYF. CDR3 DNA sequence: TGCGCCAGCACCGTGACTAGCACGGGATACTACGAGCAGTACTTC. The rearrangement uses TRBV5-1 and TRBJ2-7; 7 positions agree with TRBD2. The CDR3 is 15 residues long. Trimming removed 6 bases from V and 3 bases from J; junction bases left unmatched: 12. The germline gives CDR1 SGHRS, CDR2 YFSETQ.

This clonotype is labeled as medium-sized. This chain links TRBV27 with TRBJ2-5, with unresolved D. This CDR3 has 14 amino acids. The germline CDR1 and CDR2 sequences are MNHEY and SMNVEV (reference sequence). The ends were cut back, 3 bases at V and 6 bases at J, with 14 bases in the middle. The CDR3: CASSLVLGWKTQYF. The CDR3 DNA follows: TGTGCCAGCAGTTTGGTTTTGGGATGGAAGACCCAGTACTTC.

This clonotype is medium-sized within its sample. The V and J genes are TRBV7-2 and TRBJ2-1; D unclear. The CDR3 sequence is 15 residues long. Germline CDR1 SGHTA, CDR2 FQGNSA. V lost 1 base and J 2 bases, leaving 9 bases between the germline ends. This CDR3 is CASSLGARTYNEQFF. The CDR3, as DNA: TGTGCCAGCAGCTTAGGAGCGCGTACCTACAATGAGCAGTTCTTC.

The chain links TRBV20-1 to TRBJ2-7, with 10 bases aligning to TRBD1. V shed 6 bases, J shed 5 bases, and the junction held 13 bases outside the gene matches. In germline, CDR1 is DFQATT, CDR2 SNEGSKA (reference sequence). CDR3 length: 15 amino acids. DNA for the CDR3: TGCAGTGCGCCCGACCCCGGGACAGGGGCCAACGAGCAGTACTTC. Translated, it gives CSAPDPGTGANEQYF.

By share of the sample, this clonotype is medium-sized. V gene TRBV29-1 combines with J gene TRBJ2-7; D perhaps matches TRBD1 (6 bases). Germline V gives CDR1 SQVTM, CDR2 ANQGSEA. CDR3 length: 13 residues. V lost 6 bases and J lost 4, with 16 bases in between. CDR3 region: CSVQGGVGYEQYF. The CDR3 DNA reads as TGCAGCGTGCAAGGGGGAGTCGGTTACGAGCAGTACTTC.

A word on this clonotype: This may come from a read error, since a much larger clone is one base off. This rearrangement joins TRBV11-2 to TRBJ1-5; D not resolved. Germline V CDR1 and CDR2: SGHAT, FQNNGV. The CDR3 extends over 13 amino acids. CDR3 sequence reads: CASSLIDNRPQHF. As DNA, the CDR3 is TGTGCCAGCAGCTTGATCGACAATCGGCCCCAGCATTTT. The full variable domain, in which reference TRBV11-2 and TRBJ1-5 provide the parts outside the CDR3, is EAGVAQSPRYKIIEKRQSVAFWCNPISGHATLYWYQQILGQGPKLLIQFQNNGVVDDSQLPKDRFSAERLKGVDSTLKIQPAKLEDSAVYLCASSLIDNRPQHFGDGTRLSIL.